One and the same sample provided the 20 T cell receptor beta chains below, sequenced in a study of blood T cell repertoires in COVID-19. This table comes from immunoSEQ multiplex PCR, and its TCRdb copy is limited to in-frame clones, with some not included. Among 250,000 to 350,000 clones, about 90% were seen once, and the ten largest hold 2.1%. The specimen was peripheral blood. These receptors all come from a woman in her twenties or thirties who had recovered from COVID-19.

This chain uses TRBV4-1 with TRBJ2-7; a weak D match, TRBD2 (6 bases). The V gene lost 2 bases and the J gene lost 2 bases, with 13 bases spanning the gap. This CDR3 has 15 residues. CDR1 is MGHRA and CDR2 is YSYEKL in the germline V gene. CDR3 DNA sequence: TGCGCCAGCAGCCAAATCGGGGGACGGACCTACGAGCAGTACTTC. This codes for CASSQIGGRTYEQYF.

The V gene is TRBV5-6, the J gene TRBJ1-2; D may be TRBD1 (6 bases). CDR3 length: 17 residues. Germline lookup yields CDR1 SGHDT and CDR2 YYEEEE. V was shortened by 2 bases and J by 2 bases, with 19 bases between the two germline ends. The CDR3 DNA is TGTGCCAGCAGCTTCTTTTCCAGGGGAGTATCCAACTATGGCTACACCTTC. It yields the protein CASSFFSRGVSNYGYTF.

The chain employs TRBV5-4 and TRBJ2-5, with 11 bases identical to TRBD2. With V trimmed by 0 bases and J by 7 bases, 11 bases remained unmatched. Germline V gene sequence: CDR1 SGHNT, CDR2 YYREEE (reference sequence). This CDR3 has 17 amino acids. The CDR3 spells CASSLEAELAGVGTQYF. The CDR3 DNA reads TGTGCCAGCAGCTTGGAAGCAGAACTAGCGGGAGTAGGGACCCAGTACTTC.

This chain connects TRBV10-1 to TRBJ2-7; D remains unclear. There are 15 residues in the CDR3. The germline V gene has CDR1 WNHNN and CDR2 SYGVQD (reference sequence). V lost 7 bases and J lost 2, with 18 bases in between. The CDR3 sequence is CASNHILPRPYEQYF. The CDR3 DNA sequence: TGCGCCAGCAACCACATACTACCGAGACCCTACGAGCAGTACTTC.

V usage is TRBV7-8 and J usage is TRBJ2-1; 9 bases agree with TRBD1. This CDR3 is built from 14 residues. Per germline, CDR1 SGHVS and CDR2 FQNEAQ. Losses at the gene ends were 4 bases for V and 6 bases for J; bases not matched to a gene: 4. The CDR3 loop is CASSSDRGPNEQFF. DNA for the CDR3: TGTGCCAGCAGCTCGGACAGGGGTCCCAATGAGCAGTTCTTC. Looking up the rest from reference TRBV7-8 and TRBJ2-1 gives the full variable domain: GAGVSQSPRYKVAKRGQDVALRCDPISGHVSLFWYQQALGQGPEFLTYFQNEAQLDKSGLPSDRFFAERPEGSVSTLKIQRTQQEDSAVYLCASSSDRGPNEQFFGPGTRLTVL.

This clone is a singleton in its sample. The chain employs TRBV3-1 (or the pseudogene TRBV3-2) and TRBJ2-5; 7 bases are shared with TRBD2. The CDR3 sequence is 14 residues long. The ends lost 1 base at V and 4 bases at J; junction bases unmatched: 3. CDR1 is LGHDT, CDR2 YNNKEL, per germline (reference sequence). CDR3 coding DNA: TGTGCCAGCAGCCAAGGGACTAGTAGAGAGACCCAGTACTTC. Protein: CASSQGTSRETQYF.

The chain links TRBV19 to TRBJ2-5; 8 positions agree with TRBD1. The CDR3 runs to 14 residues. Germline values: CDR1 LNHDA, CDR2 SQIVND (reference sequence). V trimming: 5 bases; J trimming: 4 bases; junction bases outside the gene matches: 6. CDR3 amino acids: CASSPRQGTETQYF. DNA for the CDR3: TGTGCCAGTAGTCCGAGACAGGGGACAGAGACCCAGTACTTC.

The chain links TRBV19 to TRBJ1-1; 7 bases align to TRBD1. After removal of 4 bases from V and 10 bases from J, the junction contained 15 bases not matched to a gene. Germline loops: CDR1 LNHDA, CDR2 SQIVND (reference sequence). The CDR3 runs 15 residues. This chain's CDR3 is CASSRSRPGQSRAFF. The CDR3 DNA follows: TGTGCCAGTAGTAGGAGCCGCCCGGGACAGTCGAGAGCTTTCTTT.

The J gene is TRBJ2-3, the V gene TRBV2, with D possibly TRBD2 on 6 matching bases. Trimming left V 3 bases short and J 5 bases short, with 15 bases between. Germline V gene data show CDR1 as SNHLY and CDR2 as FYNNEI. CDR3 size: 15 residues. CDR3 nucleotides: TGTGCCAGCAGTGATCGGGAGCGGCGGATAGATACGCAGTATTTT. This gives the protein CASSDRERRIDTQYF.

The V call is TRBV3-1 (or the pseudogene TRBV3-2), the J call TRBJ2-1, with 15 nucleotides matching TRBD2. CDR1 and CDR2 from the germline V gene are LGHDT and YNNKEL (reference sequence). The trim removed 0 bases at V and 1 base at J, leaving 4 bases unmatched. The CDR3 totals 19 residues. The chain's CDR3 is CASSQDGGLAGGSYNEQFF. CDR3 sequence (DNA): TGTGCCAGCAGCCAAGATGGGGGACTAGCGGGGGGTTCCTACAATGAGCAGTTCTTC.

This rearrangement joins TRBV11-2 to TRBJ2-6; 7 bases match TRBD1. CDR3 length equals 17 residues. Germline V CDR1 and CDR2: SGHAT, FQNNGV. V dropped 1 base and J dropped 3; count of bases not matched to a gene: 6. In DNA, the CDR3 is TGTGCCAGCAGCTTAGGCCCACAGGGGCTTGGGGCCAACGTCCTGACTTTC. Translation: CASSLGPQGLGANVLTF.

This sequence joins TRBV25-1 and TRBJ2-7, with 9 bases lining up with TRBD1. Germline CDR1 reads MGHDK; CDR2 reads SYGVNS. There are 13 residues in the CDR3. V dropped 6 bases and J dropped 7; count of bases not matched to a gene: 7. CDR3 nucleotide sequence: TGTGCCAGCAGCCTCGGGACAGGGTTGGAGCAGTACTTC. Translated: CASSLGTGLEQYF.

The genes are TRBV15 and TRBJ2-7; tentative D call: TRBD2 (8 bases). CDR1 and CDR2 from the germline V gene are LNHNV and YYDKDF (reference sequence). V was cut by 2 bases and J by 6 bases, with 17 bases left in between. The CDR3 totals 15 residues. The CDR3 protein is CATSRRGREVSEQYF. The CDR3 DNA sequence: TGTGCCACCAGCAGAAGGGGGCGGGAGGTCTCCGAGCAGTACTTC.

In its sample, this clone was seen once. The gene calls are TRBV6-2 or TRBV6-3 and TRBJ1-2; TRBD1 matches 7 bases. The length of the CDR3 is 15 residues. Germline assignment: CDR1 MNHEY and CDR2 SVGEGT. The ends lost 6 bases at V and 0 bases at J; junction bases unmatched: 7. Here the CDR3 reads CASSAGTATNYGYTF. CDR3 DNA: TGTGCCAGCAGCGCCGGGACAGCGACTAACTATGGCTACACCTTC.

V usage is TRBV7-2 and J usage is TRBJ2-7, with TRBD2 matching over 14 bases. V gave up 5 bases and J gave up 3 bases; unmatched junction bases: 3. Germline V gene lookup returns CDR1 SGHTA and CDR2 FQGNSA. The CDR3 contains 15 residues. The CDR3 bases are TGTGCCAGCAGCGAGGGACTAGCGGGAGACTACGAGCAGTACTTC. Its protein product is CASSEGLAGDYEQYF.

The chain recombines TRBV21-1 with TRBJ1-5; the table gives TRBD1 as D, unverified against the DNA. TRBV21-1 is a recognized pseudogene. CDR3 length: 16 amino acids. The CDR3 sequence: CASSLGQGNSNQPQHF. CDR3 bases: TGTGCCAGCAGCTTGGGACAGGGTAACAGCAATCAGCCCCAGCATTTT.

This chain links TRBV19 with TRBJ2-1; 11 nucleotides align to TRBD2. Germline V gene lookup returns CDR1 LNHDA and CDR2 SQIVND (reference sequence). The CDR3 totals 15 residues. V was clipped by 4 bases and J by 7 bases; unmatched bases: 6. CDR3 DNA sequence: TGTGCCAGTAGTAAACTAGCGGGAGATGTAAATGAGCAGTTCTTC. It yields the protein CASSKLAGDVNEQFF.

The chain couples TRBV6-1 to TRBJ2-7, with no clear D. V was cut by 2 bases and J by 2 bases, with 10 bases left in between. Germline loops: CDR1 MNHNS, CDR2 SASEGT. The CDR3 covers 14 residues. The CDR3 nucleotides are TGTGCCAGCAGTGAATCTCTAGTCCCCTACGAGCAGTACTTC. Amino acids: CASSESLVPYEQYF.

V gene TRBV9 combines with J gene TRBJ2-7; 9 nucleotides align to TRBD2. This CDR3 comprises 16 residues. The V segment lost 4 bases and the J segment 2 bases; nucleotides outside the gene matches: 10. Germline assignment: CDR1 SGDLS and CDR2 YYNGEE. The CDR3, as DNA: TGTGCCAGCAGCCCCGTCGGAGGCGGGAGGGCCTACGAGCAGTACTTC. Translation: CASSPVGGGRAYEQYF.

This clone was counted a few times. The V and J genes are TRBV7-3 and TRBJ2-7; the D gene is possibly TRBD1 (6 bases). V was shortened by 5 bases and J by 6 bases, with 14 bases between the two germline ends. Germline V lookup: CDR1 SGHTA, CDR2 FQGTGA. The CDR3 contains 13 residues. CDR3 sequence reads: CASSPTAGVEQYF. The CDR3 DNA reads TGTGCCAGCAGCCCAACAGCAGGGGTCGAGCAGTACTTC.